A single sample is the source of the 6 T cell receptor beta chains below, sequenced in a study of cytomegalovirus exposure and HLA in healthy donors. The PCR employed 60 Vbeta primers together with 13 Jbeta primers. This table comes from immunoSEQ multiplex PCR, and its TCRdb copy is limited to in-frame clones, with some not included. The table has more than 110,000 clones, around 72% seen once; the top ten hold 1% to 1.5%. Sample: PBMCs. These receptors were taken from a woman in her 40s in good health and CMV-seronegative.

The chain links TRBV7-3 to TRBJ2-3, with D tentatively TRBD2 (7 bases). Germline V gene data show CDR1 as SGHTA and CDR2 as FQGTGA. The V and J ends lost 8 bases and 0 bases respectively, with 12 bases between them. The CDR3 runs to 14 residues. CDR3 sequence (DNA): TGTGCCAGCTCCGGGGGGCTAAGCACAGATACGCAGTATTTT. This translates into CASSGGLSTDTQYF.

Remarks on this clone: A junction end diverges from the germline sequence, so it may reflect a read error. The genes are TRBV7-9 and TRBJ1-5, with a possible D match to TRBD1 (5 bases). This CDR3 is 12 amino acids long. Germline V gene lookup returns CDR1 SEHNR and CDR2 FQNEAQ (reference sequence). The DNA for the CDR3 is TGTTCCAGCAGCTTAGGGGCTCAGCCCCAGCATTTT. Translated: CSSSLGAQPQHF.

This chain connects TRBV19 to TRBJ1-1; tentatively, D is TRBD1 (6 bases). Trimming removed 3 bases at V and 6 bases at J, with 8 bases between. The CDR3 sequence is 12 residues long. The germline V gene has CDR1 LNHDA and CDR2 SQIVND (reference sequence). CDR3 DNA: TGTGCCAGTAGTATGGACAGTGCTGAAGCTTTCTTT. Translation gives CASSMDSAEAFF.

The genes are TRBV7-9 and TRBJ2-7; 11 bases line up with TRBD2. This CDR3 has 15 amino acids. V was clipped by 2 bases and J by 4 bases; unmatched bases: 4. CDR1 is SEHNR, CDR2 FQNEAQ, per germline (reference sequence). CDR3 sequence (DNA): TGTGCCAGCAGCTTAAGGGGACTAGCGGAATACGAGCAGTACTTC. Translating gives CASSLRGLAEYEQYF.

The chain recombines TRBV7-9 with TRBJ2-7; a weak D match, TRBD1 (6 bases). Germline CDR1 SEHNR, CDR2 FQNEAQ (reference sequence). The CDR3 is 17 amino acids. The V end was cut by 5 bases, the J end by 4 bases, with 24 bases between. The CDR3 DNA follows: TGTGCCAGCAGCCAAGGAAGGTCAGGGGCTATCCGATACGAGCAGTACTTC. Protein sequence: CASSQGRSGAIRYEQYF. The whole variable domain, remainder taken from reference TRBV7-9 and TRBJ2-7, is DTGVSQNPRHKITKRGQNVTFRCDPISEHNRLYWYRQTLGQGPEFLTYFQNEAQLEKSRLLSDRFSAERPKGSFSTLEIQRTEQGDSAMYLCASSQGRSGAIRYEQYFGPGTRLTVT.

This chain uses TRBV5-5 with TRBJ1-5; D possibly corresponds to TRBD1 (5 bases). The CDR3 loop spans 15 amino acids. Germline V gene sequence: CDR1 SGHKS, CDR2 YYEKEE (reference sequence). The V and J ends lost 4 bases and 1 base respectively, with 12 bases between them. CDR3 region: CASSRTFPSNQPQHF. In nucleotides, the CDR3 is TGTGCCAGCAGCCGGACATTCCCCAGCAATCAGCCCCAGCATTTT.